One and the same sample provided the 10 T cell receptor beta chains below, sequenced in a study of a mutant IDH1 vaccine in newly diagnosed glioma. Libraries were prepared by immunoSEQ multiplex PCR; TCRdb keeps only in-frame clonotypes and omits some of them. The sample shows around 66,000 clones, 80% of them seen only once. Sample time point: week 11, during vaccination. Mutant IDH1 20-mer peptide, at 300 ug, made up each vaccine dose, with topical imiquimod. These TCRs are of unknown antigen specificity. The sequencing here drew on PBMCs, taken from a glioma patient whose treatment included an IDH1 peptide vaccine. These receptors all stem from a man in his forties or fifties with glioma.

The table lists this clone with a few counts. The chain combines TRBV29-1 with TRBJ1-1; 9 bases fit TRBD1. This CDR3 has 13 residues. Losses at the gene ends were 6 bases for V and 3 bases for J; bases not matched to a gene: 5. CDR1 and CDR2 from the germline V gene are SQVTM and ANQGSEA. CDR3 sequence: CSVHRTGDTEAFF. The DNA for the CDR3 is TGCAGCGTACACAGGACAGGGGACACTGAAGCTTTCTTT.

The chain recombines TRBV9 with TRBJ2-1; D uncertain. Germline V gives CDR1 SGDLS, CDR2 YYNGEE. CDR3 length: 11 amino acids. Trimming took off 4 bases at V and 7 bases at J, with 6 bases between the two ends. Here the CDR3 reads CASSFGNEQFF. As DNA, the CDR3 is TGTGCCAGCAGCTTTGGTAATGAGCAGTTCTTC.

The CDR3 DNA reads TGTGCTAGTGGTTGGGACAGGGCGGAGACCCAGTACTTC. Translating gives CASGWDRAETQYF. V is TRBV12-5 and J is TRBJ2-5; 9 bases line up with TRBD1. The germline V gene encodes CDR1 LGHNT and CDR2 FRNRAP. J was trimmed by 5 bases and V by 4 bases; bases with no gene match: 2. The CDR3 is 13 residues long.

The chain combines TRBV11-3 with TRBJ2-7, with unresolved D. CDR1 is SGHNT and CDR2 is YENEEA in the germline V gene. V lost 5 bases, J lost 3 bases, and 11 bases lay in between. The CDR3 spans 13 residues. CDR3 bases: TGTGCCAGCAGCCTGGATACGGGCTACGAGCAGTACTTC. It encodes CASSLDTGYEQYF.

This chain uses TRBV28 with TRBJ1-1, with 7 bases aligning to TRBD1. V dropped 6 bases and J dropped 1; count of bases not matched to a gene: 8. The CDR3 totals 15 residues. In germline, CDR1 is MDHEN, CDR2 SYDVKM. CDR3 bases: TGTGCCAGCAGCCTAAGGGGGCAGGCGAACACTGAAGCTTTCTTT. Translated: CASSLRGQANTEAFF.

The rearrangement joins TRBV9 to TRBJ2-5; 11 positions match TRBD2. The V gene end was trimmed by 3 bases and the J gene end by 0 bases; junction bases not matched to a gene: 4. The germline V gene has CDR1 SGDLS and CDR2 YYNGEE. The CDR3 is 16 amino acids. CDR3 residues: CASSGLAGSYQETQYF. The CDR3 region has the DNA TGTGCCAGCAGCGGACTAGCGGGGTCGTACCAAGAGACCCAGTACTTC.

The chain is built from TRBV7-6 and TRBJ2-5; no firm D call. Trimming took off 5 bases at V and 5 bases at J, with 15 bases between the two ends. This CDR3 spans 14 amino acids. The V gene's germline CDR1 is SGHVS and CDR2 FNYEAQ. The CDR3 region is CASSPPALPETQYF. The CDR3 coding sequence is TGTGCCAGCAGCCCCCCTGCTCTCCCGGAGACCCAGTACTTC. The full variable domain, with the rest looked up from reference TRBV7-6 and TRBJ2-5, is GAGVSQSPRYKVTKRGQDVALRCDPISGHVSLYWYRQALGQGPEFLTYFNYEAQQDKSGLPNDRFSAERPEGSISTLTIQRTEQRDSAMYRCASSPPALPETQYFGPGTRLLVL.

This chain links TRBV2 with TRBJ2-5; 10 positions match TRBD1. This CDR3 region has 15 residues. V was clipped by 5 bases and J by 5 bases; unmatched bases: 8. The V gene's germline CDR1 is SNHLY and CDR2 FYNNEI. CDR3 nucleotides: TGTGCCAGCAGTTCCGTCCGGGACAGGGGCGAGACCCAGTACTTC. Protein sequence: CASSSVRDRGETQYF.

V is TRBV28 and J is TRBJ2-7; 9 bases fit TRBD1. The ends lost 3 bases at V and 1 base at J; junction bases unmatched: 10. The germline V gene encodes CDR1 MDHEN and CDR2 SYDVKM. CDR3 size: 17 residues. CDR3 region: CASSFPLTGGRSYEQYF. CDR3 nucleotides: TGTGCCAGCAGTTTCCCTCTTACAGGGGGCCGATCCTACGAGCAGTACTTC.

V and J are TRBV18 and TRBJ2-7; 8 bases are a match to TRBD1. In germline, CDR1 is KGHSH, CDR2 LQKENI. Germline trimming cut 4 bases from V and 6 bases from J; bases unmatched to any gene: 8. There are 14 residues in the CDR3. The DNA of the CDR3 is TGTGCCAGCTCACGTCCCGGGACAGGTTCCGAGCAGTACTTC. This codes for CASSRPGTGSEQYF.